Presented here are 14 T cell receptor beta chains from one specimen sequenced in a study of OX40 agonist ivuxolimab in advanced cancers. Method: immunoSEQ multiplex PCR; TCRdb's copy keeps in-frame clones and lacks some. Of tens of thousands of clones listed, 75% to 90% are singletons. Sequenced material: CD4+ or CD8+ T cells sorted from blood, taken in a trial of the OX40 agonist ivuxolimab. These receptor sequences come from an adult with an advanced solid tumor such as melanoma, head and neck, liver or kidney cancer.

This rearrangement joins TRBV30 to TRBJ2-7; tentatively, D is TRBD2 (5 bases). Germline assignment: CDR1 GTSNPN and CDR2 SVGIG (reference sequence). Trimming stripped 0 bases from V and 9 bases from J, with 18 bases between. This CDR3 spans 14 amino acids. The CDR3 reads CAWSVERSGPVQYF. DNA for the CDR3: TGTGCCTGGAGTGTAGAGCGGAGTGGGCCGGTGCAGTACTTC.

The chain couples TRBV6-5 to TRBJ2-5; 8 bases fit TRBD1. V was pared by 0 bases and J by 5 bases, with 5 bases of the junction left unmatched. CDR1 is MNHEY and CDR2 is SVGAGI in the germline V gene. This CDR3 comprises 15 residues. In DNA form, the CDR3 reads TGTGCCAGCAGTTACTCGACAGGGGACGGGGAGACCCAGTACTTC. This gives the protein CASSYSTGDGETQYF.

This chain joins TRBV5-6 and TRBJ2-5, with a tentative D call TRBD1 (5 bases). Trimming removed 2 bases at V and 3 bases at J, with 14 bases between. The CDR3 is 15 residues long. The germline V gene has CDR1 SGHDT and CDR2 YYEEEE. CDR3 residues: CASSLSGRIEETQYF. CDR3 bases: TGTGCCAGCAGCTTATCAGGGCGGATAGAAGAGACCCAGTACTTC.

CDR3 residues: CASTMDPGQGAEQFF. CDR3 bases: TGTGCCAGCACCATGGATCCGGGACAGGGGGCTGAGCAGTTCTTC. The V gene is TRBV6-4, the J gene TRBJ2-1, with 12 bases aligning to TRBD1. V shed 7 bases, J shed 9 bases, and the junction held 10 bases outside the gene matches. Germline values: CDR1 MRHNA, CDR2 SNTAGT. This CDR3 region has 15 residues.

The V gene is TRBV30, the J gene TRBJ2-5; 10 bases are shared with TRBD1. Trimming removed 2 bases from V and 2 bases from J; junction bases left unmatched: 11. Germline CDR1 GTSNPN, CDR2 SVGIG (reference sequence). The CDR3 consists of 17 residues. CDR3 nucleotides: TGTGCCTGGAGTCGGACAGGGGGAAATCTGTGGCAAGAGACCCAGTACTTC. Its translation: CAWSRTGGNLWQETQYF.

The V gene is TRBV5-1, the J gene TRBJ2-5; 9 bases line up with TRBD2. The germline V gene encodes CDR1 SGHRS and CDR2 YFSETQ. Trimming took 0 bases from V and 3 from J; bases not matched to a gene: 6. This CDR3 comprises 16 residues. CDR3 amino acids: CASSLADGGGEETQYF. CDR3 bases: TGCGCCAGCAGCTTGGCCGATGGCGGGGGGGAAGAGACCCAGTACTTC.

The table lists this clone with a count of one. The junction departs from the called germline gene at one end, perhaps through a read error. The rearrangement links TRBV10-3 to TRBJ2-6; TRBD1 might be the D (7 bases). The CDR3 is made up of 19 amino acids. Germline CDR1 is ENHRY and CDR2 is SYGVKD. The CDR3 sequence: CAIRESRGAVGSGANVLTF. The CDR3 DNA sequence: TGTGCCATCAGAGAGTCCAGGGGGGCCGTCGGCTCTGGGGCCAACGTCCTGACTTTC.

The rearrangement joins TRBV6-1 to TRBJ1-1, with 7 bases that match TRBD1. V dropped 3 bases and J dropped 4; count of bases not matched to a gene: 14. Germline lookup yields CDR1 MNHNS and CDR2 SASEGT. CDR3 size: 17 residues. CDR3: CASSDPLGRGRGTEAFF. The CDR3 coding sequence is TGTGCCAGCAGTGACCCCCTGGGGAGGGGGCGCGGCACTGAAGCTTTCTTT.

CDR3 loop: CASSQDKGRSETQYF. The CDR3 nucleotides are TGTGCCAGCAGCCAAGATAAGGGCAGGTCCGAGACCCAGTACTTC. The V and J genes are TRBV4-2 and TRBJ2-5, with D unclear. The CDR3 consists of 15 residues. Germline V gives CDR1 LGHNA, CDR2 YNFKEQ. V shed 0 bases and J shed 5 bases, with 13 bases lying between them.

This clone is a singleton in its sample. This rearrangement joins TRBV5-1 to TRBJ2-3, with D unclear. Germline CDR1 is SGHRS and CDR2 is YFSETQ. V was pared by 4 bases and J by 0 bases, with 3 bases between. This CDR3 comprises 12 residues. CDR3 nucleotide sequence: TGCGCCAGCAGCGAGAGCACAGATACGCAGTATTTT. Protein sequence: CASSESTDTQYF.

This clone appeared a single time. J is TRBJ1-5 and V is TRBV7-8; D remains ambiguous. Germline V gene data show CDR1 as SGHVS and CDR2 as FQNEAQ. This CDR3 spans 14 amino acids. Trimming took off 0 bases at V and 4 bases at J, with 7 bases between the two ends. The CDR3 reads CASSLALGNQPQHF. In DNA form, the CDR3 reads TGTGCCAGCAGCTTAGCGCTCGGAAATCAGCCCCAGCATTTT.

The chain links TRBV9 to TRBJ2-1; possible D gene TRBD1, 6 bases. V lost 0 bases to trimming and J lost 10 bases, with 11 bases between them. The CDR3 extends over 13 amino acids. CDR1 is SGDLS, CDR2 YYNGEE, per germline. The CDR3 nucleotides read TGTGCCAGCAGCGTAGTTTCAGGGGCCGAGCAGTTCTTC. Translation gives CASSVVSGAEQFF.

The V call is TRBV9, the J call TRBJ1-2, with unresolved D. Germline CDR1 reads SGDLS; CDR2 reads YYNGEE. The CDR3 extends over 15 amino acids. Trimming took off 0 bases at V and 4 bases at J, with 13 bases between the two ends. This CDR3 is CASSVGEGNFYGYTF. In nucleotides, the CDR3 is TGTGCCAGCAGCGTAGGGGAAGGGAACTTCTATGGCTACACCTTC.

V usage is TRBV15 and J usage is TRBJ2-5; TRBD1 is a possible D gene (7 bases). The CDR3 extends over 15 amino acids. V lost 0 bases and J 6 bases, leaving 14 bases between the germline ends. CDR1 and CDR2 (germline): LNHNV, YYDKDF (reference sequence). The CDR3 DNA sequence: TGTGCCACCAGCAGAGATGTCCAGGGGGGCAAGACCCAGTACTTC. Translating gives CATSRDVQGGKTQYF.